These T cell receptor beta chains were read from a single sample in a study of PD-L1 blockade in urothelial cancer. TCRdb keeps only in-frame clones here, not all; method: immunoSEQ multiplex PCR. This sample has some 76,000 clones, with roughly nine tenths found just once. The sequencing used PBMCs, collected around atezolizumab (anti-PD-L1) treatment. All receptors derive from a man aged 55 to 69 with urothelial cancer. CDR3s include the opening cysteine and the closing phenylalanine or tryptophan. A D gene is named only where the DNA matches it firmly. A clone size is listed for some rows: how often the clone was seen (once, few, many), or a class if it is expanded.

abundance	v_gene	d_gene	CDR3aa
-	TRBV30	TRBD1	CAWSQGQINQPQHF
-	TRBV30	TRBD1	CAWEQGATEAFF
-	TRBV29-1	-	CSVEDRVRSSYNEQFF
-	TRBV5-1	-	CASSRNTGGAYEQYF
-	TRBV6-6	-	CASSYGSGAGNTIYF
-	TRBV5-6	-	CASSQDYQETQYF
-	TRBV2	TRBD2	CASSDAGGPGGETQYF
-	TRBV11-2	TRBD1	CASSPRLTGLLTDTQYF
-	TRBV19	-	CASSTHRDQPQHF
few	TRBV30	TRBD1	CAWTRQGGLNYGYTF
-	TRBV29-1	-	CSVGVGPETQYF
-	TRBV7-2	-	CASSWRQAGANVLTF
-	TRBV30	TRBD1	CAGGTGLPGNTIYF
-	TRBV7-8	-	CASSLAARDSPLHF
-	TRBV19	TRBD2	CATQGLAGSYEQYF
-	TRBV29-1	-	CSVEGGLAENEQFF
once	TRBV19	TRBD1	CASRSGQSLSYGYTF